The 3 T cell receptor beta chains below were found in one sample sequenced in a study of cytomegalovirus exposure and HLA in healthy donors (dated by TCRdb to the late 2010s). Receptors were amplified or captured by the immunoSEQ multiplex PCR assay. A mixture of 60 forward primers for TCR Vbeta segments and 13 reverse primers for TCR Jbeta segments was used in the multiplex PCR. TCRdb provides this immuneACCESS table in a form limited to in-frame rearrangements. Some clones are lacking; in checked studies, under half of them reflect an unresolved V gene, and why the rest are absent is not known. In all, the sample holds around 150,000 clones, and more than 60% of those were seen once. In total, the top ten clones hold roughly 6% of the sample. Input material: PBMCs. Receptor source: a woman aged 60-75 years in good health and CMV-seronegative.

This sequence joins TRBV19 and TRBJ1-1, with 8 bases lining up with TRBD1. This CDR3 has 15 residues. Germline V gives CDR1 LNHDA, CDR2 SQIVND (reference sequence). V lost 4 bases to trimming and J lost 6 bases; unmatched junction nucleotides: 10. In DNA form, the CDR3 reads TGTGCCAGTAGTAGCCGACAGGGGAGGGGATCTGAAGCTTTCTTT. It is translated as CASSSRQGRGSEAFF.

This clone was counted between two and nine times. The rearrangement uses TRBV12-5 and TRBJ2-7; D uncertain. Trimming pared 5 bases from V and 4 bases from J, leaving 9 bases between. CDR1 is LGHNT and CDR2 is FRNRAP in the germline V gene. The CDR3 is 12 residues long. CDR3 sequence reads: CASGPGEYEQYF. The CDR3 DNA reads TGTGCTAGTGGTCCCGGAGAATACGAGCAGTACTTC.

This rearrangement joins TRBV10-3 to TRBJ1-2; tentative D call: TRBD1 (5 bases). CDR1 is ENHRY and CDR2 is SYGVKD in the germline V gene. The CDR3 totals 11 residues. V lost 10 bases and J 3 bases, leaving 9 bases between the germline ends. CDR3 coding DNA: TGTGCCACCGCCAGGGACTATGGCTACACCTTC. Residues: CATARDYGYTF.